The 20 T cell receptor beta chains listed next were all sequenced from one sample in a study of cytotoxic CD8 clonotypes in ibrutinib-treated CLL. Method: immunoSEQ multiplex PCR; TCRdb's copy keeps in-frame clones and lacks some. The sample has 150,000 to 200,000 clones; roughly 90% are singletons. The sample was PBMCs, taken at disease progression, from a patient treated with ibrutinib. The receptors come from a human donor with chronic lymphocytic leukemia.

This clone turned up a few times. The chain carries TRBV12-5 and TRBJ2-2, with a weak D call TRBD1 (5 bases). This CDR3 has 14 amino acids. Germline V gives CDR1 LGHNT, CDR2 FRNRAP. V was clipped by 0 bases and J by 3 bases, with 5 bases between them. As DNA, the CDR3 is TGTGCTAGTGGTTTGGTAGGGGACACCGGGGAGCTGTTTTTT. It yields the protein CASGLVGDTGELFF. The complete variable domain, with remaining parts taken from reference TRBV12-5 and TRBJ2-2, reads DARVTQTPRHKVTEMGQEVTMRCQPILGHNTVFWYRQTMMQGLELLAYFRNRAPLDDSGMPKDRFSAEMPDATLATLKIQPSEPRDSAVYFCASGLVGDTGELFFGEGSRLTVL.

J is TRBJ2-3 and V is TRBV4-3, with D uncertain. V was pared by 0 bases and J by 4 bases, with 14 bases between. Germline V lookup: CDR1 LGHNA, CDR2 YSLEER. The CDR3 is made up of 16 amino acids. The DNA for the CDR3 is TGCGCCAGCAGCCAAGATAGGCGAGGCGGCGCAGATACGCAGTATTTT. It translates to CASSQDRRGGADTQYF.

The chain is built from TRBV20-1 and TRBJ2-3; D is undetermined. The V and J ends lost 7 bases and 6 bases respectively, with 8 bases between them. This CDR3 spans 10 amino acids. CDR1 is DFQATT and CDR2 is SNEGSKA in the germline V gene (reference sequence). The CDR3 here is CSGQWDTQYF. CDR3 bases: TGCAGTGGGCAGTGGGATACGCAGTATTTT.

The rearrangement uses TRBV5-1 and TRBJ2-3, with D possibly TRBD2 on 6 matching bases. From germline, CDR1 is SGHRS and CDR2 YFSETQ. With 3 bases removed from V and 5 bases from J, the gap between germline ends came to 10 bases. The CDR3 spans 13 residues. CDR3 in amino acids: CASSWGEGDTQYF. Written as DNA, the CDR3 is TGCGCCAGCAGCTGGGGGGAAGGAGATACGCAGTATTTT.

The rearrangement uses TRBV6-1 and TRBJ1-1; D uncertain. This CDR3 contains 13 residues. V was clipped by 7 bases and J by 2 bases, with 11 bases between them. Germline V gene data show CDR1 as MNHNS and CDR2 as SASEGT. Written as DNA, the CDR3 is TGTGCCAGCACTGTGGACGCAAACACTGAAGCTTTCTTT. This encodes CASTVDANTEAFF.

The gene calls are TRBV9 and TRBJ2-5; D is perhaps TRBD2 (5 bases). Trimming removed 0 bases from V and 2 bases from J, with 14 bases in between. CDR1 and CDR2 from the germline V gene are SGDLS and YYNGEE. The length of the CDR3 is 16 residues. Here the CDR3 reads CASSVGVGDGQETQYF. The CDR3 DNA sequence: TGTGCCAGCAGCGTAGGTGTGGGAGATGGTCAAGAGACCCAGTACTTC.

The rearrangement joins TRBV29-1 to TRBJ2-7; TRBD2 agrees at 9 bases. Germline loops: CDR1 SQVTM, CDR2 ANQGSEA. CDR3 length: 14 residues. The junction had 9 bases not matched to a gene; V was cut back by 5 bases and J by 4 bases. CDR3 nucleotide sequence: TGCAGCGTTCTTGGGAGCGGGAGGTTATACGAGCAGTACTTC. The encoded protein is CSVLGSGRLYEQYF.

The J gene is TRBJ1-1, the V gene TRBV6-5; 9 bases map to TRBD1. V lost 2 bases and J lost 5; bases outside the gene matches: 6. The CDR3 totals 15 residues. Germline V lookup: CDR1 MNHEY, CDR2 SVGAGI. CDR3 coding DNA: TGTGCCAGCAGTTACCTTTACAGGGGGCGAACTGAAGCTTTCTTT. The encoded protein is CASSYLYRGRTEAFF.

The chain joins TRBV28 to TRBJ2-7; TRBD2 agrees at 11 bases. Germline trimming cut 5 bases from V and 2 bases from J; bases unmatched to any gene: 5. The length of the CDR3 is 15 residues. Per the germline V gene, CDR1 is MDHEN and CDR2 is SYDVKM. CDR3 loop: CASSGGTSGTYEQYF. Here the CDR3 DNA reads TGTGCCAGCAGTGGAGGGACTAGCGGAACCTACGAGCAGTACTTC.

J is TRBJ2-1 and V is TRBV28, with 7 positions matching TRBD1. CDR3 length equals 15 residues. V shed 6 bases and J 10 bases; nucleotides not matched to a gene: 15. Germline-derived CDR1 and CDR2 are MDHEN and SYDVKM. The DNA for the CDR3 is TGTGCCAGCAGCCAGGGTACAGGGGTTCCTGAAGAGCAGTTCTTC. The encoded protein is CASSQGTGVPEEQFF.

This clone was found once. The chain is built from TRBV5-8 and TRBJ2-1; weak D call: TRBD1 (5 bases). V was clipped by 3 bases and J by 6 bases, with 7 bases between them. The CDR3 runs 12 residues. Germline loops: CDR1 SGHTS, CDR2 YDEGEE. CDR3 DNA sequence: TGTGCCAGCAGCTATGACAGCAATGAGCAGTTCTTC. It encodes CASSYDSNEQFF. Supplemented by reference TRBV5-8 and TRBJ2-1, the full variable domain reads EAGVTQSPTHLIKTRGQQATLRCSPISGHTSVYWYQQALGLGLQFLLWYDEGEERNRGNFPPRFSGRQFPNYSSELNVNALELEDSALYLCASSYDSNEQFFGPGTRLTVL.

This sequence joins TRBV5-1 and TRBJ2-3, with D perhaps TRBD2 (6 bases). CDR3 size: 16 residues. Deletions cut 2 bases from V and 4 bases from J, with 17 bases between. Germline CDR1 and CDR2: SGHRS and YFSETQ. The CDR3 loop reads CASSFPGSRTADTQYF. The CDR3 DNA is TGCGCCAGCAGCTTCCCCGGGAGTAGGACCGCAGATACGCAGTATTTT. The entire variable domain, with the rest obtained from reference TRBV5-1 and TRBJ2-3, is as follows: KAGVTQTPRYLIKTRGQQVTLSCSPISGHRSVSWYQQTPGQGLQFLFEYFSETQRNKGNFPGRFSGRQFSNSRSEMNVSTLELGDSALYLCASSFPGSRTADTQYFGPGTRLTVL.

The CDR3 region is CASRLTTGTSGSTDTQYF. DNA for the CDR3: TGTGCAAGTCGCTTAACCACCGGGACTAGCGGCAGCACAGATACGCAGTATTTT. This chain joins TRBV12-2 and TRBJ2-3; no DNA check was done on the table's D call, TRBD2. TRBV12-2 is assigned pseudogene status. The CDR3 is 18 amino acids.

V is TRBV5-4 and J is TRBJ2-2, with TRBD1 identical over 9 bases. The CDR3 is made up of 16 amino acids. The V gene's germline CDR1 is SGHNT and CDR2 YYREEE (reference sequence). The trim removed 3 bases at V and 3 bases at J, leaving 6 bases unmatched. The CDR3 region is CASSSPGQGYTGELFF. CDR3 sequence (DNA): TGTGCCAGCAGCTCTCCGGGACAGGGATACACCGGGGAGCTGTTTTTT.

This clone was recorded a few times. This rearrangement joins TRBV11-2 to TRBJ2-3, with a tentative D call TRBD1 (8 bases). V was trimmed by 2 bases and J by 5 bases, leaving 17 bases between them. Germline V lookup: CDR1 SGHAT, CDR2 FQNNGV. The CDR3 runs to 16 residues. CDR3 amino acids: CASSLSGQGGLDTQYF. In nucleotides, the CDR3 is TGTGCCAGCAGCTTATCAGGACAGGGAGGGTTAGATACGCAGTATTTT.

V is TRBV4-3 and J is TRBJ1-4; D uncertain. Germline CDR1 is LGHNA and CDR2 is YSLEER. The CDR3 has 15 residues. Trimming took 3 bases from V and 4 from J, leaving 12 bases between them. CDR3 nucleotide sequence: TGCGCCAGCAGCCACATATTCGGGAATAATGAAAAACTGTTTTTT. Protein: CASSHIFGNNEKLFF.

The chain links TRBV7-6 to TRBJ2-7; TRBD2 might be the D (6 bases). CDR1 is SGHVS, CDR2 FNYEAQ, per germline. This CDR3 has 13 amino acids. Trimming took 5 bases from V and 3 from J, leaving 11 bases between them. Here the CDR3 reads CASSPGTLYEQYF. The CDR3, as DNA: TGTGCCAGCAGCCCCGGGACTCTCTACGAGCAGTACTTC.

The CDR3 nucleotides are TGTGCCAGCAGTTTAGTAGGTCCAGTCGAGACCCAGTACTTC. Translating it yields CASSLVGPVETQYF. The V and J genes are TRBV28 and TRBJ2-5; D ambiguous. Germline-derived CDR1 and CDR2 are MDHEN and SYDVKM. V was cut by 2 bases and J by 5 bases, with 12 bases left in between. CDR3 length: 14 amino acids.

This chain links TRBV19 with TRBJ2-6; D is unclear. The CDR3 totals 17 residues. Per the germline V gene, CDR1 is LNHDA and CDR2 is SQIVND (reference sequence). V lost 8 bases and J lost 0, with 17 bases in between. This CDR3 is CASGDVPLGSGANVLTF. CDR3 coding DNA: TGTGCCAGTGGCGATGTTCCCCTTGGCTCTGGGGCCAACGTCCTGACTTTC.

The rearrangement joins TRBV5-4 to TRBJ2-7; unclear D gene. There are 15 residues in the CDR3. Germline V lookup: CDR1 SGHNT, CDR2 YYREEE (reference sequence). V was shortened by 0 bases and J by 0 bases, with 10 bases between the two germline ends. The CDR3 reads CASSLAAPSSYEQYF. DNA of the CDR3: TGTGCCAGCAGCTTGGCGGCTCCGAGCTCCTACGAGCAGTACTTC.